This T cell receptor beta chain was recovered during a study of T cells in Graves' hyperthyroidism and ophthalmopathy. For this clonotype: As yet, its antigen is unknown.

TCR beta CDR3 region amplification was performed from RNA transcripts. A first-round RT-PCR of the TCR CDR3 used the HTBI primer set. In TCRdb, the multiplex PCR reads were re-called with MiXCR into one record per CDR3 protein. Of around 350,000 distinct CDR3 sequences in the sample, around 13% are singletons; the top ten hold about 20%. Study findings and constraints: Most thyroid-expanded clonotypes above 0.001 were also found in blood. A model of 13 V-J pairs discriminated ophthalmopathy from stable hyperthyroidism.

Germline CDR1 and CDR2: SNHLY and FYNNEI. V lost 6 bases and J 7 bases, leaving 14 bases between the germline ends. The CDR3 extends over 13 amino acids. The sample consisted of blood. This TCR was recovered from a woman in her 30s with Graves' ophthalmopathy. The rearrangement links TRBV2 to TRBJ2-3; no clear D. For the CDR3, the DNA is TGTGCCAGCAGAAGCCGGACGGATTATACGCAGTATTTT. Its translation: CASRSRTDYTQYF.